Listed below are T cell receptor beta chains from one sample, sequenced in a study of early T cells in non-severe SARS-CoV-2 infection. MiXCR was run by TCRdb on the 5' RACE reads, yielding one entry per CDR3 protein. The sample has more than 35,000 distinct CDR3 sequences; 4.5% to 5.5% are singletons. Sequencing was done on a sample of whole blood. The source of these receptors is an adult who was a healthcare worker with PCR-confirmed SARS-CoV-2 infection or an uninfected control (not recorded which). Each CDR3 is given with its conserved first and last residue. D genes are given only for firm matches. The size entry is marked missing in some rows and otherwise reads once, few, many or a size class.

D	V	J	size	CDR3	DNA
NA	TRBV5-1	TRBJ2-1	many	CASGTGKDNEQFF	TGCGCCAGCGGTACAGGGAAGGACAATGAGCAGTTCTTC
NA	TRBV4-1	TRBJ2-3	many	CASSQADTQYF	TGCGCCAGCAGCCAAGCAGATACGCAGTATTTT
NA	TRBV20-1	TRBJ2-7	many	CSASFRGYTYEQYF	TGCAGTGCTAGCTTCCGGGGATATACATACGAGCAGTACTTC
NA	TRBV5-5	TRBJ2-7	many	CASSLGSGDAGYEQYF	TGTGCCAGCAGCTTGGGTTCCGGAGACGCAGGCTACGAGCAGTACTTC
TRBD2	TRBV7-9	TRBJ2-1	few	CASSPTYGGVNEQFF	TGTGCCAGCAGCCCAACGTACGGGGGGGTAAATGAGCAGTTCTTC
TRBD1	TRBV3-1	TRBJ1-2	many	CASNHRGNDGYTF	TGTGCCAGCAACCACAGGGGGAACGATGGCTACACCTTC
NA	TRBV3-1	TRBJ1-1	many	CASSREPLLEAFF	TGTGCCAGCAGCCGAGAACCGCTACTTGAAGCTTTCTTT
TRBD1	TRBV2	TRBJ1-5	many	CASNPLGTGGNQPQHF	TGTGCCAGCAATCCCCTCGGGACAGGCGGCAATCAGCCCCAGCATTTT
TRBD2	TRBV4-2	TRBJ2-5	many	CASSLKPGLAEETQYF	TGTGCCAGCAGCCTGAAGCCGGGACTAGCGGAAGAGACCCAGTACTTC
NA	TRBV7-2	TRBJ1-4	NA	CASSSMDWGEKLFF	TGTGCCAGCAGCTCGATGGACTGGGGTGAAAAACTGTTTTTT
TRBD2	TRBV10-3	TRBJ2-6	many	CAISVGGAGANVLTF	TGTGCCATCAGTGTTGGGGGGGCTGGGGCCAACGTCCTGACTTTC
NA	TRBV30	TRBJ2-3	many	CAWSVRGDTQYF	TGTGCCTGGAGTGTTCGGGGAGATACGCAGTATTTT
NA	TRBV4-1	TRBJ2-5	many	CASSQEGGLVQETQYF	TGCGCCAGCAGCCAAGAAGGGGGGCTCGTCCAAGAGACCCAGTACTTC
TRBD2	TRBV2	TRBJ2-7	NA	CASRTSPYEQYF	TGTGCCAGCCGGACTAGTCCCTACGAGCAGTACTTC
NA	TRBV30	TRBJ1-2	many	CAWSVAGTYGYTF	TGTGCCTGGAGTGTGGCAGGAACCTATGGCTACACCTTC
NA	TRBV7-9	TRBJ2-2	NA	CASSIALGELFF	TGTGCCAGCAGCATCGCTCTGGGGGAGCTGTTTTTT
NA	TRBV12-3/TRBV12-4	TRBJ1-3	many	CASSFWVGGTGNTIYF	TGTGCCAGCAGTTTTTGGGTCGGGGGCACTGGAAACACCATATATTTT
NA	TRBV20-1	TRBJ1-2	many	CSAATLTRALGYGYTF	TGCAGTGCTGCTACATTAACCAGGGCCCTGGGCTATGGCTACACCTTC
NA	TRBV4-2	TRBJ2-7	many	CASSRSGDEQYF	TGTGCCAGCAGCCGTAGCGGAGACGAGCAGTACTTC
NA	TRBV10-2	TRBJ1-1	many	CATLKGRWNTEAFF	TGCGCCACTCTAAAGGGCAGATGGAACACTGAAGCTTTCTTT
NA	TRBV5-6	TRBJ2-1	many	CASSLVEGSYNEQFF	TGTGCCAGCAGCTTGGTGGAGGGGTCCTACAATGAGCAGTTCTTC
NA	TRBV2	TRBJ2-7	NA	CASSETKQYF	TGTGCCAGCAGTGAAACCAAGCAGTACTTC
NA	TRBV29-1	TRBJ1-1	many	CSVERSMNTEAFF	TGCAGCGTTGAACGCAGCATGAACACTGAAGCTTTCTTT
NA	TRBV7-2	TRBJ2-3	NA	CASSHTPDKGWDTQYF	TGTGCCAGCAGTCATACCCCCGACAAGGGCTGGGATACGCAGTATTTT
NA	TRBV7-9	TRBJ2-3	many	CASSLEVLQGVSDTQYF	TGTGCCAGCAGCTTAGAAGTCTTACAAGGGGTGTCTGATACGCAGTATTTT
NA	TRBV2	TRBJ2-2	many	CASSAATTGELFF	TGTGCCAGCAGTGCAGCTACAACCGGGGAGCTGTTTTTT
TRBD1	TRBV5-1	TRBJ1-4	many	CASSPGTEVEKLFF	TGCGCCAGCAGCCCCGGGACAGAGGTTGAAAAACTGTTTTTT
NA	TRBV29-1	TRBJ2-3	few	CSEGDTQYF	TGCAGCGAAGGAGATACGCAGTATTTT
NA	TRBV5-4	TRBJ2-7	NA	CASSSNPSEQYF	TGTGCCAGCAGCAGTAATCCATCCGAGCAGTACTTC
NA	TRBV7-9	TRBJ2-3	NA	CASSLGGAGIGTDTQYF	TGTGCCAGCAGCTTAGGAGGTGCGGGGATCGGCACAGATACGCAGTATTTT
NA	TRBV13	TRBJ1-1	many	CASSPLHGNTEAFF	TGTGCCAGCAGCCCCCTCCACGGGAACACTGAAGCTTTCTTT
NA	TRBV6-1	TRBJ1-1	many	CASSEIETRNTEAFF	TGTGCCAGCAGTGAAATCGAGACAAGGAACACTGAAGCTTTCTTT
NA	TRBV3-1	TRBJ2-1	NA	CASSRPNEQFF	TGTGCCAGCAGCCGGCCCAATGAGCAGTTCTTC
NA	TRBV28	TRBJ1-2	many	CASSTGGPQNYGYTF	TGTGCCAGCAGTACTGGGGGTCCTCAAAACTATGGCTACACCTTC
NA	TRBV7-2	TRBJ1-1	many	CASSLETITEAFF	TGTGCCAGCAGCTTAGAGACAATCACTGAAGCTTTCTTT
NA	TRBV13	TRBJ2-3	many	CASSPTETSTDTQYF	TGTGCCAGCAGCCCTACAGAGACTAGCACAGATACGCAGTATTTT
TRBD2	TRBV12-3/TRBV12-4	TRBJ2-1	many	CASSFGGGAPNEQFF	TGTGCCAGCAGTTTTGGCGGGGGGGCCCCCAATGAGCAGTTCTTC
NA	TRBV10-3	TRBJ1-2	few	CAISIPGGYGYTF	TGTGCCATCAGTATTCCGGGCGGCTATGGCTACACCTTC
TRBD1	TRBV6-2/TRBV6-3	TRBJ1-4	NA	CASSPGEGAKLFF	TGTGCCAGCAGCCCCGGGGAGGGGGCAAAACTGTTTTTT
NA	TRBV29-1	TRBJ2-1	many	CSVVGGVARSLGEQFF	TGCAGCGTTGTGGGCGGGGTCGCACGTTCGCTCGGCGAGCAGTTCTTC
TRBD2	TRBV5-4	TRBJ2-1	few	CASSLAGGSSYNEQFF	TGTGCCAGCAGCTTGGCCGGGGGGAGCTCCTACAATGAGCAGTTCTTC
NA	TRBV5-1	TRBJ2-2	NA	CASSSRTTGELFF	TGCGCCAGCAGCTCAAGAACTACCGGGGAGCTGTTTTTT
NA	TRBV7-2	TRBJ1-5	many	CASSLGPNQPQHF	TGTGCCAGCAGCCTGGGACCTAATCAGCCCCAGCATTTT
NA	TRBV6-5	TRBJ2-5	NA	CASSYSRVSRAGETQYF	TGTGCCAGCAGTTACTCGAGAGTTAGCAGGGCCGGAGAGACCCAGTACTTC
NA	TRBV4-1	TRBJ1-1	many	CASSQSGLGGMNTEAFF	TGCGCCAGCAGCCAAAGCGGGCTGGGCGGGATGAACACTGAAGCTTTCTTT
TRBD1	TRBV5-4	TRBJ2-7	many	CAFTTGNTYEQYF	TGTGCCTTTACGACAGGGAACACCTACGAGCAGTACTTC
NA	TRBV4-1	TRBJ1-1	few	CASSQVPVGYTEAFF	TGCGCCAGCAGCCAAGTCCCGGTCGGGTACACTGAAGCTTTCTTT